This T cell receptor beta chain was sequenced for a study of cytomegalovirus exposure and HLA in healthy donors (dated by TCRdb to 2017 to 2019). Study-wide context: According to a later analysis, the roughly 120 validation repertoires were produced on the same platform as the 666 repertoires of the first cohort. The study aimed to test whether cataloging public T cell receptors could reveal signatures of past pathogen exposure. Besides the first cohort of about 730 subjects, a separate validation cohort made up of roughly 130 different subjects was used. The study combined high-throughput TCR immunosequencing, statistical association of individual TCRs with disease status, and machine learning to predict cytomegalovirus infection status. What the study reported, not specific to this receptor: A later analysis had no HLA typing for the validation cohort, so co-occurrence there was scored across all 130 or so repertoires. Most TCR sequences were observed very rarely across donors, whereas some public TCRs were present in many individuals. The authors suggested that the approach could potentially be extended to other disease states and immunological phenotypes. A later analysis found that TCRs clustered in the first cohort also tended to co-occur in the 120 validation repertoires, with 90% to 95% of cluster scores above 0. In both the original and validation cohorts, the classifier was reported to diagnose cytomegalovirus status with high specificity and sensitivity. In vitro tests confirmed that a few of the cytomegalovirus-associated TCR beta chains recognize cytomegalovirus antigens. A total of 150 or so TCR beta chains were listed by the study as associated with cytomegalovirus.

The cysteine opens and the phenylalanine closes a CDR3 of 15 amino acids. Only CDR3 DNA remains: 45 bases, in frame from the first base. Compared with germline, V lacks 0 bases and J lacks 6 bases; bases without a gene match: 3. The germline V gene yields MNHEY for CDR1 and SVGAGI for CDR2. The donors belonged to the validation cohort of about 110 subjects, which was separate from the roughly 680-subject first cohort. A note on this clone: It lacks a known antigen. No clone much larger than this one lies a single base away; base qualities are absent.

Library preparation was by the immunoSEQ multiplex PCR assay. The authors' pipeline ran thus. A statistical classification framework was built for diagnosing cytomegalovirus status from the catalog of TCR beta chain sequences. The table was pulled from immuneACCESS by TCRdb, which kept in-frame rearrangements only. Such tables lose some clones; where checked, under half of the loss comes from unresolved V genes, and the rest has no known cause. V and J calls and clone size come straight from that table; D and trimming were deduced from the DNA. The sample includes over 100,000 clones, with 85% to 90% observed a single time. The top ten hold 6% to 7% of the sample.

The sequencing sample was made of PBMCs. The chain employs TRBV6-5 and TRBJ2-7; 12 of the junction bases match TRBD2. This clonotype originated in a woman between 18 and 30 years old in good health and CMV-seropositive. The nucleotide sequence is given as TGTGCCAGCAGTTACTCACTAGCGGGGGGTGGCGAGCAGTACTTC. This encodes CASSYSLAGGGEQYF.